This entry describes one T cell receptor (beta chain). In the PCR, 60 Vbeta and 13 Jbeta primers were used. Generated by immunoSEQ multiplex PCR, the TCRdb table keeps only in-frame clones and is missing some. The sample comprises approximately 160,000 clones, roughly 72% of which are singletons, and 1.5% to 1.7% rests with the top ten. This CDR3 is built from 12 residues. Germline CDR1 reads LNHDA; CDR2 reads SQIVND (reference sequence). V shed 9 bases and J shed 4 bases, with 10 bases lying between them. The record originates from a study of cytomegalovirus exposure and HLA in healthy donors. Sequences were obtained from PBMCs. The origin of this receptor is a man aged 35 to 55 in good health and CMV-seronegative. V and J are TRBV19 and TRBJ1-5; no definite D call. The chain's CDR3 is CARRTGNQPQHF. The CDR3, as DNA: TGTGCCAGAAGGACGGGGAATCAGCCCCAGCATTTT.